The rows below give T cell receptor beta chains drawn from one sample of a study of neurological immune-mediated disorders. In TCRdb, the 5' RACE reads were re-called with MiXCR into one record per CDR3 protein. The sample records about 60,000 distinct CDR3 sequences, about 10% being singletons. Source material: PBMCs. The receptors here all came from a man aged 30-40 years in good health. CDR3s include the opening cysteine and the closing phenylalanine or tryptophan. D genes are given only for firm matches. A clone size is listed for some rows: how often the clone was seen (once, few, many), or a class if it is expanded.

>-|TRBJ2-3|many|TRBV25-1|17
TGTGCCAGCAGATCTGTTTTCCCCAGTGCGAGCACAGATACGCAGTATTTT
CASRSVFPSASTDTQYF
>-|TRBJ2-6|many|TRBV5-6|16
TGTGCCAGCAGCCCACTGGGGGTTCCTGGGGCCAACGTCCTGACTTTC
CASSPLGVPGANVLTF
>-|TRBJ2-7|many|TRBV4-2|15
TGTGCCAGCAGCCAATTGGCCTGGGCGATCTACGAGCAGTACTTC
CASSQLAWAIYEQYF
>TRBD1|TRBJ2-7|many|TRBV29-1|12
TGCAGCGCCGGGCGGGACAGGGTGGAGCAGTACTTC
CSAGRDRVEQYF
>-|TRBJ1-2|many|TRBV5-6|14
TGTGCCAGCAGCTTGCAGCAGGGAAACTATGGCTACACCTTC
CASSLQQGNYGYTF
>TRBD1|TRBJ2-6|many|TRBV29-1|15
TGCAGCGTGCGGACAGGCTACTCTGGGGCCAACGTCCTGACTTTC
CSVRTGYSGANVLTF
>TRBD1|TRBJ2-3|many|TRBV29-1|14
TGCAGCGTCAAGGGGACAGGGGACCGAGATACGCAGTATTTT
CSVKGTGDRDTQYF
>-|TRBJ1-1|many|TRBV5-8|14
TGTGCCAGCGGCCCTTTAGGGTCGGGCACTGAAGCTTTCTTT
CASGPLGSGTEAFF
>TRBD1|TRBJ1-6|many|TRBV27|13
TGTGCCAGCGGAAACAGGGGAGGCTCACCCCTCCACTTT
CASGNRGGSPLHF
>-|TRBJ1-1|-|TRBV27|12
TGTGCCAGCAGGGGGAGCAGCCATGAAGCTTTCTTT
CASRGSSHEAFF
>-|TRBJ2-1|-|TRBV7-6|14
TGTGCCAGCAGCTCTGTTAGCTCCTACAATGAGCAGTTCTTC
CASSSVSSYNEQFF
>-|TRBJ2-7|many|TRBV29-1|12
TGCAGCGTTCTGGACAGCTCCTACGAGCAGTACTTC
CSVLDSSYEQYF
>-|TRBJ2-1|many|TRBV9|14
TGTGCCAGCAGTAGAGGGAGAATGATCAATGAGCAGTTCTTC
CASSRGRMINEQFF
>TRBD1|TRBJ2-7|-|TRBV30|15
TGTGCCTGGAGTTACCCCGGGACAGGGTCGAGCGAGCAGTACTTC
CAWSYPGTGSSEQYF
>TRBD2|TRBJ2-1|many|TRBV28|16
TGTGCCAGCACCCTGGGCCCTAGCGGGGAATACAATGAGCAGTTCTTC
CASTLGPSGEYNEQFF
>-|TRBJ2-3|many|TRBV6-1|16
TGTGCCAGCAGATCCGGGACGGCAACTAGCACAGATACGCAGTATTTT
CASRSGTATSTDTQYF
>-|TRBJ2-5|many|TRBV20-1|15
TGCAGTGCTAGAGACAGGGTAGGGGGGCAAGAGACCCAGTACTTC
CSARDRVGGQETQYF
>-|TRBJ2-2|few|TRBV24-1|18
TGTGCCACCAGTGATTTGCATGGTGGGGGCGCGGACACCGGGGAGCTGTTTTTT
CATSDLHGGGADTGELFF
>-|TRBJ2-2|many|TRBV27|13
TGTGCCAGCAGTTTATCCATCCCCGGGGAGCTGTTTTTT
CASSLSIPGELFF
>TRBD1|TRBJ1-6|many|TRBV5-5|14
TGTGCCAGCAGCTGGACAGGGACAAATTCACCCCTCCACTTT
CASSWTGTNSPLHF
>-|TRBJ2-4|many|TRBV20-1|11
TGCAGTGCTAGAGGGGGAGAGATTCAGTACTTC
CSARGGEIQYF
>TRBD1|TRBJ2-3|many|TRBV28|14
TGTGCCAGCAGTTCGAGGGGGCGGACAGATACGCAGTATTTT
CASSSRGRTDTQYF